This T cell receptor beta chain was documented in a study of blood T cell repertoires in COVID-19 (dated by TCRdb to 2018 to 2020). Study-wide context: Collaborator samples came from the United States, Italy and Spain and covered acute and convalescent phases of COVID-19. Samples were obtained from the ongoing ImmuneRACE study (first 160 participants) and from about 1,300 subjects provided by 6 global collaborators. Nearly every sample came with metadata listing a de-identified subject ID, COVID-19 status, age in years and sex. The prospective study material was composed of cDNA or gDNA derived from T cells, B-cell-depleted T cells, or PBMCs. Deeply sampled blood TCRbeta repertoires from subjects exposed to, actively infected with, or recovered from COVID-19 were included in the dataset. The repertoires were released in a freely available public database intended as a resource for research on the immune response to SARS-CoV-2. Where available, HLA class I and class II types were taken from metadata supplied by the sample provider and were not determined by assay-based typing.

The paper as a whole reports these results and caveats: How much clinical and demographic metadata was included differed by source and by participant, and the metadata was provided uncurated.

Concerning this clone: Its antigen remains undetermined. No base quality information exists; no much larger clone differs at one position.

Its CDR3 holds 15 amino acids, cysteine through phenylalanine. CDR3 DNA only is kept here, 45 bases in frame from base 1. The germline V gene (reference sequence) provides CDR1 LNHDA and CDR2 SQIVND. Trimming costs V 10 bases and J 3 bases, and their ends lie 19 bases apart. TCRbeta CDR3 regions were amplified from genomic DNA using the immunoSEQ Assay, a bias-controlled multiplex PCR. As for the authors' bioinformatics: The number of nucleated cells in each sample was estimated by amplification of reference gene primers within the assay. To quantify the absolute abundance of each unique TCRbeta CDR3 rearrangement, sequence reads were collapsed and filtered. For each sample, productive Simpson clonality was calculated as the square root of Simpson's diversity index over productive rearrangements. The clones in this table, taken by TCRdb from immuneACCESS, are in-frame only. Not every clone is retained; where verified, under half of the shortfall comes from an unresolved V gene, and the cause of the rest is unknown. The V and J calls and clone size are taken from that table; D and trimming were inferred from the DNA. For this sample there are fewer than 200,000 clones; 76% appear just once. The leading ten clones occupy 3.7% of the sample.

The collaborating institutions used their own protocols to collect whole blood in K2EDTA tubes. Collaborator samples were shipped for TCRbeta analysis as frozen whole blood, isolated PBMCs, or DNA extracted from either sample type. Recombination joined TRBV19 with TRBJ2-4; TRBD2 is a possible D gene, resting on 6 matching bases. The sequencing input was peripheral blood. The origin of this receptor is a woman aged 80 or older with acute or convalescent COVID-19. In nucleotides, the sequence is TGTGCCACAGAAGGGACGGGAGTAGGCAAAAACATTCAGTACTTC. Its amino acids are CATEGTGVGKNIQYF.